This T cell receptor (beta chain) was identified in a study of blood T cell repertoires in COVID-19 (dated by TCRdb to about 2020). Study-wide context: Samples from collaborators originated in the United States, Italy and Spain and spanned both the acute and convalescent phases of COVID-19. Nearly every sample came with metadata listing a de-identified subject ID, COVID-19 status, age in years and sex. The repertoires were released in a freely available public database intended as a resource for research on the immune response to SARS-CoV-2. Subjects who had been exposed to COVID-19, were actively infected with it, or had recovered from it provided the deeply sampled blood TCRbeta repertoires that made up the dataset. Samples were obtained from the ongoing ImmuneRACE study (first 160 participants) and from over 1,000 subjects provided by 6 global collaborators. Where available, HLA class I and class II types were taken from metadata supplied by the sample provider and were not determined by assay-based typing. The material from the prospective study consisted of cDNA or gDNA derived from T cells, B-cell-depleted T cells, or PBMCs. Study-level results and caveats: How much clinical and demographic metadata was included differed by source and by participant, and the metadata was provided uncurated.

A word on this clone: Its antigen has not been determined. No clone much larger than this one lies a single base away; base qualities are absent.

TCRbeta CDR3 regions were amplified from genomic DNA by means of the immunoSEQ Assay, a bias-controlled multiplex PCR. The paper's processing steps were these. The number of nucleated cells in each sample was estimated by amplification of reference gene primers within the assay. To quantify the absolute abundance of each unique TCRbeta CDR3 rearrangement, sequence reads were collapsed and filtered. Productive Simpson clonality was computed per sample as the square root of Simpson's diversity index over productive rearrangements. The table was pulled from immuneACCESS by TCRdb, which kept in-frame rearrangements only. Such tables lose some clones; where checked, under half of the loss comes from unresolved V genes, and the rest has no known cause. The V and J calls and clone size come from that table; D and trimming were worked out from the DNA. The sample contains 150,000 to 180,000 clones, 83% of them found a single time. The top ten constitute about 12% of the sample.

CDR3 length: 14 amino acids, cysteine to phenylalanine. CDR3 DNA only is kept here, 42 bases in frame from base 1. V is shortened by 4 bases, J by 3 bases, and the region joining them spans 11 bases. As encoded in the germline V gene, CDR1 is SGHRS while CDR2 is YFSETQ. At one collaborating source in Seattle, patients were enrolled during active infection and were followed longitudinally through the course of disease. The collaborating institutions used their own protocols to collect whole blood in K2EDTA tubes. For TCRbeta analysis, collaborators shipped samples in one of three forms: frozen whole blood, isolated PBMCs, or DNA extracted from either of those sample types.

Input material: peripheral blood. The origin of this receptor is a woman aged 60 to 75 with COVID-19, enrolled during active disease. The rearranged chain carries TRBV5-1 and TRBJ2-1; tentative D gene TRBD1, with 6 bases matching. Here is the DNA: TGCGCCAGCAGCGTACAGGGTTTCTACAATGAGCAGTTCTTC. Translated, this is CASSVQGFYNEQFF.